The 32 T cell receptor beta chains below come from one sample, sequenced in a study of blood T cell repertoires in COVID-19. Profiled with immunoSEQ multiplex PCR; TCRdb holds only in-frame clones, not every one. The sample shows 95,000 to 150,000 clones, 88% of them seen only once. Sequencing was done on a sample of peripheral blood. The receptors stem from a man aged 45-65 years with acute or convalescent COVID-19.

The chain links TRBV6-6 to TRBJ1-2; 10 bases match TRBD1. CDR1 and CDR2 from the germline V gene are MNHNY and SVGAGI (reference sequence). V lost 7 bases to trimming and J lost 5 bases; unmatched junction nucleotides: 10. The CDR3 has 15 amino acids. This CDR3 is CASKGPGQGSYGYTF. The CDR3 nucleotides read TGTGCCAGCAAAGGACCGGGACAGGGGTCGTATGGCTACACCTTC.

V usage is TRBV7-2 and J usage is TRBJ1-2; 8 nucleotides match TRBD1. Germline CDR1 is SGHTA and CDR2 is FQGNSA. This CDR3 spans 16 amino acids. Trimming took 5 bases from V and 8 from J; bases not matched to a gene: 16. CDR3 DNA sequence: TGTGCCAGCAGCCCGACAAGCGGGACAGGCCTCGAAGGCTACACCTTC. Its translation: CASSPTSGTGLEGYTF.

The chain joins TRBV10-3 to TRBJ2-7; 10 bases fit TRBD1. Per the germline V gene, CDR1 is ENHRY and CDR2 is SYGVKD. V was pared by 2 bases and J by 7 bases, with 20 bases of the junction left unmatched. CDR3 length: 19 amino acids. CDR3 loop: CAISETGTGAAGAPGEQYF. DNA for the CDR3: TGTGCCATCAGTGAGACCGGGACAGGGGCTGCGGGAGCTCCAGGGGAGCAGTACTTC.

In the case of this clone: This may arise from a read error, as a much more abundant clone is one base away. The chain recombines TRBV7-9 with TRBJ2-1; no clear D gene. Trimming shortened V by 1 base and J by 7 bases, and 5 bases separated the two germline ends. This CDR3 is 12 amino acids long. Per germline, CDR1 SEHNR and CDR2 FQNEAQ (reference sequence). CDR3 region: CASSLVSNEQFF. In DNA form, the CDR3 reads TGTGCCAGCAGCTTAGTATCGAATGAGCAGTTCTTC.

V gene TRBV11-3 combines with J gene TRBJ2-1, with D perhaps matching TRBD2 (6 bases). V was clipped by 1 base and J by 10 bases, with 11 bases between them. From germline, CDR1 is SGHNT and CDR2 YENEEA. The CDR3 has 13 residues. CDR3 loop: CASSLAPGVEQFF. As DNA, the CDR3 is TGTGCCAGCAGCTTAGCTCCGGGGGTCGAGCAGTTCTTC.

The chain carries TRBV6-1 and TRBJ2-7; maybe TRBD1 (6 bases). The CDR3 extends over 16 amino acids. V was cut by 3 bases and J by 0 bases, with 15 bases left in between. CDR1 and CDR2 from the germline V gene are MNHNS and SASEGT. The CDR3 is CASSERAQGLSYEQYF. The CDR3 nucleotides are TGTGCCAGCAGTGAGCGGGCCCAGGGGCTCTCCTACGAGCAGTACTTC.

The chain combines TRBV18 with TRBJ2-7; the match to TRBD1 covers 7 bases. Trimming cost V 1 base and J 5 bases; bases outside gene matches: 5. CDR1 is KGHSH, CDR2 LQKENI, per germline. The CDR3 length is 14 residues. CDR3 nucleotide sequence: TGTGCCAGCTCACCACAGGGGGCGACGGACGAGCAGTACTTC. Its translation is CASSPQGATDEQYF. The complete variable domain, with remaining parts taken from reference TRBV18 and TRBJ2-7, reads NAGVMQNPRHLVRRRGQEARLRCSPMKGHSHVYWYRQLPEEGLKFMVYLQKENIIDESGMPKERFSAEFPKEGPSILRIQQVVRGDSAAYFCASSPQGATDEQYFGPGTRLTVT.

The chain couples TRBV12-5 to TRBJ2-2, with 12 bases matching TRBD2. Trimming removed 6 bases from V and 4 bases from J; junction bases left unmatched: 9. Germline loops: CDR1 LGHNT, CDR2 FRNRAP. The CDR3 sequence is 17 residues long. The CDR3 DNA follows: TGTGCTAGTGGGACGACTAGCGGGAGAATGAGCACCGGGGAGCTGTTTTTT. Its protein product is CASGTTSGRMSTGELFF.

This sequence joins TRBV19 and TRBJ1-5; perhaps TRBD1 as D (5 bases). The CDR3 extends over 13 amino acids. Germline V gene sequence: CDR1 LNHDA, CDR2 SQIVND (reference sequence). With 6 bases removed from V and 1 base from J, the gap between germline ends came to 7 bases. CDR3 in amino acids: CASRWTSNQPQHF. CDR3 DNA: TGTGCCAGTAGGTGGACAAGCAATCAGCCCCAGCATTTT.

J is TRBJ2-1 and V is TRBV24-1, with D perhaps TRBD2 (5 bases). Germline assignment: CDR1 KGHDR and CDR2 SFDVKD. The CDR3 has 11 residues. V was clipped by 3 bases and J by 9 bases, with 5 bases between them. CDR3 loop: CATSDGGEQFF. The DNA for the CDR3 is TGTGCCACCAGTGATGGAGGTGAGCAGTTCTTC.

Regarding this clone: A read error may account for a junction end that differs from germline. This chain connects TRBV19 to TRBJ1-1, with 7 positions matching TRBD1. CDR3 length: 12 amino acids. Germline V gene data show CDR1 as LNHDA and CDR2 as SQIVND (reference sequence). The CDR3: CASSIDGDRVLF. In DNA form, the CDR3 reads TGTGCCAGTAGTATAGACGGAGACAGGGTGTTGTTT.

The gene calls are TRBV5-1 and TRBJ2-7; D may be TRBD2 (6 bases). Trimming pared 4 bases from V and 4 bases from J, leaving 18 bases between. Germline V gene lookup returns CDR1 SGHRS and CDR2 YFSETQ. CDR3 length equals 15 residues. The CDR3 protein is CASSPELRGLYEQYF. CDR3 in DNA: TGCGCCAGCAGCCCCGAGCTACGGGGACTTTACGAGCAGTACTTC.

The V gene is TRBV11-3, the J gene TRBJ1-1; possibly TRBD1 for D (5 bases). Germline loops: CDR1 SGHNT, CDR2 YENEEA. This CDR3 has 17 residues. Trimming removed 1 base at V and 1 base at J, with 16 bases between. The CDR3 DNA follows: TGTGCCAGCAGCTTAGGAAGTCAGGGAGGAGAGAACACTGAAGCTTTCTTT. Amino acid sequence: CASSLGSQGGENTEAFF. Full variable domain (outside the CDR3, taken from reference TRBV11-3 and TRBJ1-1): EAGVVQSPRYKIIEKKQPVAFWCNPISGHNTLYWYLQNLGQGPELLIRYENEEAVDDSQLPKDRFSAERLKGVDSTLKIQPAELGDSAVYLCASSLGSQGGENTEAFFGQGTRLTVV.

The V gene is TRBV6-4, the J gene TRBJ2-1; TRBD2 matches at 9 bases. The length of the CDR3 is 15 residues. Germline V gives CDR1 MRHNA, CDR2 SNTAGT. The V segment lost 4 bases and the J segment 7 bases; nucleotides outside the gene matches: 8. Written as DNA, the CDR3 is TGTGCCAGCAGTGTCGAAGCGGGAGGAAGGAATGAGCAGTTCTTC. Translating gives CASSVEAGGRNEQFF.

The chain carries TRBV29-1 and TRBJ2-3; D might be TRBD2 (6 bases). This CDR3 has 13 amino acids. The germline V gene has CDR1 SQVTM and CDR2 ANQGSEA. V lost 6 bases, J lost 3 bases, and 13 bases lay in between. Here the CDR3 reads CSVRMGLTDTQYF. Here the CDR3 DNA reads TGCAGCGTCCGAATGGGACTGACAGATACGCAGTATTTT.

The V and J genes are TRBV6-5 and TRBJ2-1; TRBD2 matches 7 bases. The CDR3 runs 16 residues. CDR1 is MNHEY and CDR2 is SVGAGI in the germline V gene. After removal of 0 bases from V and 7 bases from J, the junction contained 9 bases not matched to a gene. For the CDR3, the DNA is TGTGCCAGCAGTTACTCGACTGGGGGAGGGCGAAATGAGCAGTTCTTC. This encodes CASSYSTGGGRNEQFF.

The chain has TRBV19 and TRBJ1-2, with D possibly matching TRBD1 (5 bases). This CDR3 comprises 13 residues. The germline V gene has CDR1 LNHDA and CDR2 SQIVND (reference sequence). V was cut by 5 bases and J by 7 bases, with 14 bases left in between. CDR3 in amino acids: CASSEQARTGYTF. CDR3 coding DNA: TGTGCCAGTAGTGAACAGGCCCGTACTGGCTACACCTTC. Complete variable domain (other parts from reference TRBV19 and TRBJ1-2): DGGITQSPKYLFRKEGQNVTLSCEQNLNHDAMYWYRQDPGQGLRLIYYSQIVNDFQKGDIAEGYSVSREKKESFPLTVTSAQKNPTAFYLCASSEQARTGYTFGSGTRLTVV.

The chain has TRBV11-3 and TRBJ2-5; TRBD1 matches at 7 bases. Germline CDR1 is SGHNT and CDR2 is YENEEA. V trimming: 5 bases; J trimming: 2 bases; junction bases outside the gene matches: 8. This CDR3 spans 15 amino acids. CDR3: CASSRGGPEQETQYF. CDR3 DNA: TGTGCCAGCAGCCGAGGGGGCCCAGAACAAGAGACCCAGTACTTC.

In DNA form, the CDR3 reads TGTGCCAGTAGTTTTTCCCTCCTGGAGGGGAGCTCAGATACGCAGTATTTT. Translation: CASSFSLLEGSSDTQYF. This chain links TRBV19 with TRBJ2-3, with D perhaps TRBD2 (6 bases). The V end was cut by 5 bases, the J end by 4 bases, with 22 bases between. Germline CDR1 reads LNHDA; CDR2 reads SQIVND (reference sequence). The CDR3 consists of 17 residues.

The chain joins TRBV5-6 to TRBJ2-7; TRBD2 is a possible D gene (5 bases). The V and J ends lost 4 bases and 0 bases respectively, with 17 bases between them. The CDR3 loop spans 16 amino acids. Germline CDR1 reads SGHDT; CDR2 reads YYEEEE. DNA for the CDR3: TGTGCCAGCAGCCGCGGACTTGCGCTGAGCTCCTACGAGCAGTACTTC. Protein product: CASSRGLALSSYEQYF.

The rearrangement uses TRBV7-2 and TRBJ2-1; 12 nucleotides match TRBD2. The V and J ends lost 3 bases and 6 bases, in that order; junction bases with no gene match: 3. Germline CDR1 is SGHTA and CDR2 is FQGNSA. The CDR3 extends over 15 amino acids. CDR3 in amino acids: CASSLASGRVNEQFF. The CDR3 nucleotides read TGTGCCAGCAGCTTGGCTAGCGGGAGGGTCAATGAGCAGTTCTTC.

The chain uses TRBV6-5 and TRBJ2-7, with 7 bases lining up with TRBD1. The CDR3 covers 14 residues. Germline assignment: CDR1 MNHEY and CDR2 SVGAGI. V lost 5 bases, J lost 0 bases, and 4 bases stayed unmatched. The CDR3 coding sequence is TGTGCCAGCAGTAGGGACAGAAGCTCCTACGAGCAGTACTTC. Protein product: CASSRDRSSYEQYF.

This rearrangement joins TRBV11-3 to TRBJ2-7; a weak D match, TRBD2 (6 bases). The length of the CDR3 is 18 residues. Trimming took off 6 bases at V and 2 bases at J, with 26 bases between the two ends. Germline V gives CDR1 SGHNT, CDR2 YENEEA. DNA for the CDR3: TGTGCCAGCAGTTTTATTTTTGGACCGGGACTCAAAACCTACGAGCAGTACTTC. Residues: CASSFIFGPGLKTYEQYF.

By share, this clone ranks as medium-sized (0.01 to 0.1%). The rearrangement joins TRBV6-5 to TRBJ2-1; D remains ambiguous. Trimming cost V 6 bases and J 10 bases, with 10 bases left between them. This CDR3 has 11 residues. CDR1 and CDR2 (germline): MNHEY, SVGAGI. CDR3 nucleotides: TGTGCCAGCAGACCCGGAGCCGAGCAGTTCTTC. It is translated as CASRPGAEQFF.

The chain links TRBV30 to TRBJ1-5; unclear D gene. The germline gives CDR1 GTSNPN, CDR2 SVGIG (reference sequence). Trimming cost V 4 bases and J 1 base, with 20 bases left between them. This CDR3 is 17 amino acids long. The CDR3 nucleotides are TGTGCCTGGACCTCGGGGAGTTACGGGATGAGCAATCAGCCCCAGCATTTT. Encoded protein: CAWTSGSYGMSNQPQHF.

The chain carries TRBV5-1 and TRBJ2-7; TRBD2 aligns across 15 bases. Germline assignment: CDR1 SGHRS and CDR2 YFSETQ. V was pared by 4 bases and J by 2 bases, with 7 bases of the junction left unmatched. The CDR3 is made up of 17 amino acids. CDR3 amino acids: CASSVTGTSGRPYEQYF. The CDR3 coding sequence is TGCGCCAGCAGCGTAACCGGGACTAGCGGGAGGCCCTACGAGCAGTACTTC.

This chain connects TRBV5-6 to TRBJ2-4; TRBD1 matches at 8 bases. J was trimmed by 5 bases and V by 3 bases; bases with no gene match: 13. Germline V gene sequence: CDR1 SGHDT, CDR2 YYEEEE. The CDR3 length is 17 residues. CDR3 region: CASSWVRMDREQNIQYF. The CDR3 DNA follows: TGTGCCAGCAGCTGGGTGCGGATGGACAGGGAACAAAACATTCAGTACTTC.

V usage is TRBV27 and J usage is TRBJ2-1, with TRBD2 identical over 8 bases. The CDR3 runs to 14 residues. Trimming at V came to 1 base and at J to 4 bases, leaving 0 bases not matched to a gene. Germline CDR1 and CDR2: MNHEY and SMNVEV (reference sequence). The CDR3 DNA is TGTGCCAGCAGTTTATTAGCGGGATACAATGAGCAGTTCTTC. This encodes CASSLLAGYNEQFF.

This chain uses TRBV14 with TRBJ2-1, with a weak D call TRBD1 (5 bases). V shed 0 bases and J shed 10 bases, with 7 bases lying between them. In germline, CDR1 is SGHDN, CDR2 FVKESK. The CDR3 loop spans 12 amino acids. The CDR3 sequence: CASSQEWTEQFF. The CDR3 nucleotides are TGTGCCAGCAGCCAAGAATGGACAGAGCAGTTCTTC.

This rearrangement joins TRBV19 to TRBJ1-2; 12 bases are shared with TRBD1. Germline CDR1 reads LNHDA; CDR2 reads SQIVND (reference sequence). Germline trimming cut 8 bases from V and 7 bases from J; bases unmatched to any gene: 8. CDR3 size: 14 residues. The chain's CDR3 is CASGTGGASGGYTF. In DNA, the CDR3 is TGTGCCAGTGGGACAGGGGGCGCGTCCGGTGGCTACACCTTC.

The chain employs TRBV19 and TRBJ2-7; D is perhaps TRBD1 (6 bases). The CDR3 has 13 residues. Trimming cost V 4 bases and J 3 bases, with 10 bases left between them. CDR1 is LNHDA, CDR2 SQIVND, per germline (reference sequence). The CDR3 DNA reads TGTGCCAGTAGTAAGGACAGCCTCTACGAGCAGTACTTC. Its protein is CASSKDSLYEQYF.

The chain joins TRBV11-2 to TRBJ1-2; tentatively, D is TRBD1 (5 bases). From germline, CDR1 is SGHAT and CDR2 FQNNGV. The CDR3 loop spans 15 amino acids. Deletions cut 5 bases from V and 4 bases from J, with 17 bases between. CDR3 coding DNA: TGTGCCAGCAGCCCCCCCGGCAGGGCCCTCTATGGCTACACCTTC. It translates to CASSPPGRALYGYTF. The full variable domain, in which reference TRBV11-2 and TRBJ1-2 provide the parts outside the CDR3, is EAGVAQSPRYKIIEKRQSVAFWCNPISGHATLYWYQQILGQGPKLLIQFQNNGVVDDSQLPKDRFSAERLKGVDSTLKIQPAKLEDSAVYLCASSPPGRALYGYTFGSGTRLTVV.